This T cell receptor beta chain is drawn from a study of graft-versus-host responses after intestinal transplantation. Study at large: Multivisceral, liver-intestinal, or isolated intestinal grafts were transplanted into recipients. Uniformly, recipients were administered anti-thymocyte globulin induction with subsequent tacrolimus and steroids for around three years. Study observations and caveats: Some GvH clones were seen earlier in gut or blood, suggesting intestinal origin. Where graft-donor T cell macrochimerism was present, patients had high graft-versus-host to host-versus-graft clonal ratios in allografts.

Germline-derived CDR1 and CDR2 are KGHSH and LQKENI. The ends lost 4 bases at V and 6 bases at J; junction bases unmatched: 3. The CDR3 covers 14 residues. Assay: immunoSEQ multiplex PCR; the TCRdb copy retains only in-frame clones and omits some. The sample shows more than 95,000 clones, about 90% of them seen only once. With respect to this clone: The antigen is undetermined.

V gene TRBV18 combines with J gene TRBJ2-1, with 10 positions matching TRBD1. The sequences come from unstimulated CD4+ T cells sorted from spleen or lymph node cells, collected before intestinal transplant. The clonotype comes from a human donor who received an intestinal transplant. The CDR3 here is CASSQDRGANEQFF. The CDR3 nucleotides are TGTGCCAGCTCACAGGACAGGGGGGCCAATGAGCAGTTCTTC. The full variable domain, its missing parts supplied by reference TRBV18 and TRBJ2-1, is NAGVMQNPRHLVRRRGQEARLRCSPMKGHSHVYWYRQLPEEGLKFMVYLQKENIIDESGMPKERFSAEFPKEGPSILRIQQVVRGDSAAYFCASSQDRGANEQFFGPGTRLTVL.